The 20 T cell receptor beta chains listed next were all sequenced from one sample in a study of shared clonotypes between healthy human individuals. Produced via immunoSEQ multiplex PCR; TCRdb's table is partial and in-frame only. The sample shows 1.4 million to 1.5 million clones, around 97% of them seen only once. The sequenced sample consisted of naive CD4+ T cells sorted from blood. The subset here: CD45RA+ positively selected. The receptor set was obtained from a man younger than 40 in good health.

This chain uses TRBV10-1 with TRBJ2-3, with D possibly TRBD2 on 5 matching bases. Germline CDR1 WNHNN, CDR2 SYGVQD (reference sequence). This CDR3 is built from 15 residues. Trimming pared 4 bases from V and 0 bases from J, leaving 11 bases between. The CDR3 region has the DNA TGCGCCAGCAGTGGAGGGTTCTCTAGCACAGATACGCAGTATTTT. Translated, it gives CASSGGFSSTDTQYF.

This clone was counted once. V is TRBV15 and J is TRBJ2-7; a possible D gene is TRBD2 (5 bases). This CDR3 has 13 residues. Trimming shortened V by 1 base and J by 7 bases, and 11 bases separated the two germline ends. Germline V CDR1 and CDR2: LNHNV, YYDKDF (reference sequence). CDR3 bases: TGTGCCACCAGCAGAGTCGGACCGGGGGAGCAGTACTTC. Its translation is CATSRVGPGEQYF.

The rearrangement uses TRBV7-8 and TRBJ1-1; tentatively, D is TRBD1 (5 bases). CDR1 is SGHVS and CDR2 is FQNEAQ in the germline V gene. The CDR3 consists of 15 residues. V was pared by 7 bases and J by 1 base, with 16 bases between. CDR3 bases: TGTGCCAGCAACCCACGCGGCGGGGGGAACACTGAAGCTTTCTTT. Amino acids: CASNPRGGGNTEAFF.

For this clone: The sample holds other DNA sequences that translate to the same CDR3. The chain uses TRBV28 and TRBJ2-1, with D perhaps matching TRBD1 (6 bases). Per the germline V gene, CDR1 is MDHEN and CDR2 is SYDVKM. V was cut by 3 bases and J by 7 bases, with 7 bases left in between. The length of the CDR3 is 12 residues. The CDR3, as DNA: TGTGCCAGCAGTTTGCAGGGGAATGAGCAGTTCTTC. Translating it yields CASSLQGNEQFF.

The chain combines TRBV10-1 with TRBJ2-1; TRBD2 matches at 8 bases. J was trimmed by 7 bases and V by 8 bases; bases with no gene match: 7. CDR1 WNHNN and CDR2 SYGVQD come from the germline V gene (reference sequence). This CDR3 spans 13 amino acids. The CDR3 loop is CASGLAGSNEQFF. In DNA, the CDR3 is TGCGCCAGCGGTCTAGCGGGTAGTAATGAGCAGTTCTTC.

The V call is TRBV19, the J call TRBJ1-3; D not resolved. Deletions cut 6 bases from V and 1 base from J, with 4 bases between. The CDR3 spans 12 residues. Germline loops: CDR1 LNHDA, CDR2 SQIVND (reference sequence). CDR3 bases: TGTGCCAGTAGCTGGTCTGGAAACACCATATATTTT. This encodes CASSWSGNTIYF.

The V gene is TRBV11-2, the J gene TRBJ1-5; possible D gene TRBD1, 5 bases. This CDR3 region has 14 residues. V dropped 0 bases and J dropped 5 bases, with 8 bases sitting between them. Germline lookup yields CDR1 SGHAT and CDR2 FQNNGV. CDR3 protein: CASSLDGGDQPQHF. The CDR3 DNA follows: TGTGCCAGCAGCTTAGACGGGGGTGATCAGCCCCAGCATTTT. The full variable domain, with the rest looked up from reference TRBV11-2 and TRBJ1-5, is EAGVAQSPRYKIIEKRQSVAFWCNPISGHATLYWYQQILGQGPKLLIQFQNNGVVDDSQLPKDRFSAERLKGVDSTLKIQPAKLEDSAVYLCASSLDGGDQPQHFGDGTRLSIL.

V and J are TRBV2 and TRBJ2-1, with D possibly matching TRBD2 (6 bases). Trimming removed 4 bases at V and 6 bases at J, with 22 bases between. The CDR3 is made up of 17 amino acids. CDR1 is SNHLY, CDR2 FYNNEI, per germline. The CDR3 bases are TGTGCCAGCAGTGCGGGAGTTATGGGTCTAGTAGGCAATGAGCAGTTCTTC. Translation: CASSAGVMGLVGNEQFF.

This chain connects TRBV14 to TRBJ1-5, with 8 bases identical to TRBD1. The V segment lost 0 bases and the J segment 0 bases; nucleotides outside the gene matches: 10. Germline assignment: CDR1 SGHDN and CDR2 FVKESK. The CDR3 has 19 amino acids. The CDR3: CASSQEERQGRTSNQPQHF. CDR3 coding DNA: TGTGCCAGCAGCCAAGAAGAGAGACAGGGGCGTACTAGCAATCAGCCCCAGCATTTT.

The chain carries TRBV14 and TRBJ2-1, with 12 bases that match TRBD2. The V and J ends lost 1 base and 3 bases, in that order; junction bases with no gene match: 13. Germline lookup yields CDR1 SGHDN and CDR2 FVKESK. The CDR3 runs to 20 residues. The CDR3 DNA is TGTGCCAGCAGCCAAGGTGTTACTAGCGGGAGGTCCGCTAGCTACAATGAGCAGTTCTTC. It translates to CASSQGVTSGRSASYNEQFF.

The rearrangement uses TRBV28 and TRBJ2-2; TRBD2 matches 9 bases. Germline V CDR1 and CDR2: MDHEN, SYDVKM. CDR3 length: 13 residues. V dropped 9 bases and J dropped 4; count of bases not matched to a gene: 3. CDR3 in amino acids: CASRLAATGELFF. For the CDR3, the DNA is TGTGCCAGTAGACTAGCGGCCACCGGGGAGCTGTTTTTT.

This clone came up once. The chain carries TRBV5-5 and TRBJ2-7; no clear D gene. This CDR3 is built from 12 residues. Germline values: CDR1 SGHKS, CDR2 YYEKEE (reference sequence). V was cut by 0 bases and J by 6 bases, with 7 bases left in between. DNA of the CDR3: TGTGCCAGCAGCTTGGTAGGGTTCGAGCAGTACTTC. Translating it yields CASSLVGFEQYF.

V gene TRBV6-1 combines with J gene TRBJ1-5, with D perhaps matching TRBD1 (5 bases). This CDR3 is built from 15 residues. The germline V and J ends were trimmed by 8 bases and 4 bases, with 18 bases remaining between them. CDR1 and CDR2 (germline): MNHNS, SASEGT. CDR3 nucleotide sequence: TGTGCCAGCGAGTCCGGCAGGGACCGTAATCAGCCCCAGCATTTT. It is translated as CASESGRDRNQPQHF.

Comment on this clone: The identical CDR3 is also encoded by other nucleotide sequences in the sample. This chain links TRBV7-2 with TRBJ1-1; possibly TRBD1 for D (6 bases). This CDR3 has 14 amino acids. Trimming took 1 base from V and 5 from J, leaving 11 bases between them. CDR1 and CDR2 (germline): SGHTA, FQGNSA. CDR3 nucleotide sequence: TGTGCCAGCAGCTTAGAGGGGGGTCTTACTGAAGCTTTCTTT. Its translation is CASSLEGGLTEAFF.

The chain joins TRBV27 to TRBJ2-7; 9 nucleotides agree with TRBD2. From germline, CDR1 is MNHEY and CDR2 SMNVEV (reference sequence). After removal of 6 bases from V and 2 bases from J, the junction contained 5 bases not matched to a gene. The CDR3 has 14 residues. The CDR3: CASRNLAGAYEQYF. DNA of the CDR3: TGTGCCAGCAGGAATTTAGCGGGGGCCTACGAGCAGTACTTC.

The CDR3 is CASSLVPQDTQYF. The CDR3 region has the DNA TGTGCCAGCAGTTTGGTCCCGCAAGATACGCAGTATTTT. The rearrangement links TRBV28 to TRBJ2-3, with D uncertain. Germline CDR1 and CDR2: MDHEN and SYDVKM. CDR3 size: 13 residues. Between the trimmed V and J ends, which lost 3 bases and 5 bases, there was a span of 9 bases.

This rearrangement joins TRBV14 to TRBJ2-7, with a weak D call TRBD2 (5 bases). CDR3 length: 16 residues. The V gene's germline CDR1 is SGHDN and CDR2 FVKESK. Trimming left V 0 bases short and J 4 bases short, with 16 bases between. In DNA form, the CDR3 reads TGTGCCAGCAGCCAAGAAGCACCGGGATTCATATACGAGCAGTACTTC. Protein product: CASSQEAPGFIYEQYF.

The sample holds one count of this clone. In the same sample, other DNA sequences code for this CDR3. The J gene is TRBJ1-5, the V gene TRBV4-3; D ambiguous. The ends were cut back, 0 bases at V and 6 bases at J, with 6 bases in the middle. The CDR3 loop spans 13 amino acids. Germline assignment: CDR1 LGHNA and CDR2 YSLEER. The CDR3, as DNA: TGCGCCAGCAGCCAAGATCTTTCTCAGCCCCAGCATTTT. Its translation: CASSQDLSQPQHF.

Worth noting for this clone: The sample has other DNA sequences that encode this CDR3 too. The chain has TRBV5-1 and TRBJ2-7; D not certain. There are 11 residues in the CDR3. The V gene lost 5 bases and the J gene lost 0 bases, with 3 bases spanning the gap. CDR1 is SGHRS and CDR2 is YFSETQ in the germline V gene. The CDR3 region has the DNA TGCGCCAGCAGTTACTCCTACGAGCAGTACTTC. This gives the protein CASSYSYEQYF.

The genes are TRBV5-1 and TRBJ2-1; 14 bases map to TRBD2. V was pared by 1 base and J by 7 bases, with 7 bases of the junction left unmatched. Germline V lookup: CDR1 SGHRS, CDR2 YFSETQ. CDR3 length: 17 amino acids. For the CDR3, the DNA is TGCGCCAGCAGCTTGAACGTAGGGACTAGCGGGAGTAATGAGCAGTTCTTC. Its protein is CASSLNVGTSGSNEQFF.